This TCR beta chain was obtained from a study of OX40 agonist ivuxolimab in advanced cancers. As for the study in general: Prior therapy, whether anti-PD-1, anti-PD-L1 or anti-CTLA-4, was allowed, and approximately 37% had some. Two patients with cutaneous melanoma and one with hepatocellular carcinoma, three in total, showed partial responses.

Remarks on this clone: What it recognizes is unknown.

Assay used: immunoSEQ multiplex PCR; TCRdb lists only in-frame clones, some missing. The data contain 77,000 or so clones, about 93% of them seen just once; the ten biggest clones take up approximately 0.3%. Study-level results: Among the nonresponders, some also had low normalized T-cell clonal expansion.

After removal of 0 bases from V and 4 bases from J, the junction contained 4 bases not matched to a gene. The CDR3 spans 16 residues. Germline V lookup: CDR1 MNHEY, CDR2 SVGAGI. This sequence joins TRBV6-5 and TRBJ1-3; 9 bases map to TRBD1. Sequences were derived from CD4+ or CD8+ T cells sorted from blood, sampled in a trial of the OX40 agonist ivuxolimab. This receptor was identified in an adult with an advanced solid tumor such as melanoma, head and neck, liver or kidney cancer. The CDR3 bases are TGTGCCAGCAGTTACTCGGGACAGGGAGGAGGAAACACCATATATTTT. It specifies CASSYSGQGGGNTIYF.